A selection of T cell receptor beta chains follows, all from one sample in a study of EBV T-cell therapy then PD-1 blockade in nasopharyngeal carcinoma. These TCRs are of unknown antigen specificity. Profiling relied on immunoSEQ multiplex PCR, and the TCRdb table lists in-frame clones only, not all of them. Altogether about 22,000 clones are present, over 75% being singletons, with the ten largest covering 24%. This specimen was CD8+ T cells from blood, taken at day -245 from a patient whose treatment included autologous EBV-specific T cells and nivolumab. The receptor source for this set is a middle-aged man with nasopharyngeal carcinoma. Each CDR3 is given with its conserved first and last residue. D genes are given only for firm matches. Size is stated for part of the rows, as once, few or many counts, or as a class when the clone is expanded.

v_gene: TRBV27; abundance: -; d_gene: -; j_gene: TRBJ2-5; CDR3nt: TGTGCCAGCAGTTCCTCACGCCCCCCGACAGTTTTCGGGACCCAGTACTTC; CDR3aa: CASSSSRPPTVFGTQYF
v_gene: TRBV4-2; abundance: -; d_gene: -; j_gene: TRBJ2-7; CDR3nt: TGTGCCAGCAGCCAAGAGGGGCTAGCGTGGTTCGAGCAGTACTTC; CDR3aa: CASSQEGLAWFEQYF
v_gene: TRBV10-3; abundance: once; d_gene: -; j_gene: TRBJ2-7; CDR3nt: TGTGCCATCAGTGTCGGCCAAGACTCCTACGAGCAGTACTTC; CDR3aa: CAISVGQDSYEQYF
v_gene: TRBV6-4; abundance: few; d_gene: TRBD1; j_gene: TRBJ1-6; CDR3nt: TGTGCCAGCAGTGAAACAGGGGGGAATTCACCCCTCCACTTT; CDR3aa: CASSETGGNSPLHF
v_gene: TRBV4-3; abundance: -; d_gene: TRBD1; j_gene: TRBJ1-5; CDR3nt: TGCGCCAGCAGCCAAGAAGAAACAGGGGGCCTTCAGCCCCAGCATTTT; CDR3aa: CASSQEETGGLQPQHF
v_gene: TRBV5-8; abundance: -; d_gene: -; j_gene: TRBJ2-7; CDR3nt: TGTGCCAGCAGCTTGAGGGGGTCCTACGAGCAGTACTTC; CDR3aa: CASSLRGSYEQYF
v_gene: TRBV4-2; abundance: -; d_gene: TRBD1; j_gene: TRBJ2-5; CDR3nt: TGTGCCAGCAGCCAACCCACAGGGGGCGCGGGGGAGACCCAGTACTTC; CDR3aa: CASSQPTGGAGETQYF
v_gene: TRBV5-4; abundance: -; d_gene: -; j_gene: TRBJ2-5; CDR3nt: TGTGCCAGCAGCCGGTGGGGGGAAGAGACCCAGTACTTC; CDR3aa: CASSRWGEETQYF
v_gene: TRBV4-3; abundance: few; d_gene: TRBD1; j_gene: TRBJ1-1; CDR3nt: TGCGCCAGCAGCCAAACGGACAGGGAGAACACTGAAGCTTTCTTT; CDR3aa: CASSQTDRENTEAFF
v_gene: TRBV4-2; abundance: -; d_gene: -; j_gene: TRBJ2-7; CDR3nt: TGTGCCAGCAGCTCCCACGGGGGCAAAGGCTACGAGCAGTACTTC; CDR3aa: CASSSHGGKGYEQYF
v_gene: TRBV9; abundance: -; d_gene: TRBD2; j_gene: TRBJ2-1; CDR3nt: TGTGCCAGCAGCTGGGGCGGGGGGTCCTACAATGAGCAGTTCTTC; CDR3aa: CASSWGGGSYNEQFF
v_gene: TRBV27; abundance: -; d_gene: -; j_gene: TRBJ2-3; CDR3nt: TGTGCCAGCAGTCCCGACGCAGGACACCATACGCAGTATTTT; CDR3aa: CASSPDAGHHTQYF
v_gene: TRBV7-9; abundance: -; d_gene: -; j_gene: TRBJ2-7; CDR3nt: TGTGCCAGCAGCTACGACGGAAACTACGAGCAGTACTTC; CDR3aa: CASSYDGNYEQYF
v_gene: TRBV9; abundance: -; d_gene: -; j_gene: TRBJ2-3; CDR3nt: TGTGCCAGTCGCCCTCAGGGGTGGACAGATACGCAGTATTTT; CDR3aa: CASRPQGWTDTQYF
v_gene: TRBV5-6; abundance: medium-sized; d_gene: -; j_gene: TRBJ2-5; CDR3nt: TGTGCCAGCAGCTGGCAGGTCGACAACCCCGGGGAGACCCAGTACTTC; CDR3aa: CASSWQVDNPGETQYF
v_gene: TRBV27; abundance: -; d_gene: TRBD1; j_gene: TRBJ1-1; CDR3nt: TGTGCCAGCAGTTTCCGGACAGGTCGAGTGGCTTTCTTT; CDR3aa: CASSFRTGRVAFF
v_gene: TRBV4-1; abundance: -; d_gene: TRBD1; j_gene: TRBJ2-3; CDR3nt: TGCGCCAGCAGCCACCGGGACAGGGGGACAGATACGCAGTATTTT; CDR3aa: CASSHRDRGTDTQYF
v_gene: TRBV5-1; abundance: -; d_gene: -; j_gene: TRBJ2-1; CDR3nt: TGCGCCAGCAGATTTCGGGACAACTACAATGAGCAGTTCTTC; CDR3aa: CASRFRDNYNEQFF
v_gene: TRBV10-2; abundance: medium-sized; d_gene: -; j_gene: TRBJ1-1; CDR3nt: TGCGCCACCCAACAGGGCCCGAACACTGAAGCTTTCTTT; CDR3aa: CATQQGPNTEAFF
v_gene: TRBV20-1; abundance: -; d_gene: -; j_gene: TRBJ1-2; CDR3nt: TGCAGTGCTAGTCATACAGGGAAGAACGGCTACACCTTC; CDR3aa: CSASHTGKNGYTF
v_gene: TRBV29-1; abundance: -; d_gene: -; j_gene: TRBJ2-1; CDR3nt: TGCAGCGTTGAAGACAGGGTAGTGGGCTACAATGAGCAGTTCTTC; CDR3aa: CSVEDRVVGYNEQFF
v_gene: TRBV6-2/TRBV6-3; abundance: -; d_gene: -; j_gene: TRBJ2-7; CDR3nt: TGTGCCAGCAGTTACGGCCAGAGCTCCTACGAGCAGTACTTC; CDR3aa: CASSYGQSSYEQYF
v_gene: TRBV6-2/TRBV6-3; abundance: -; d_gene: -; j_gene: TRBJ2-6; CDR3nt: TGTGCCAGCAGTTACTCGGCTCCCTCTGGGGCCAACGTCCTGACTTTC; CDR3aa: CASSYSAPSGANVLTF
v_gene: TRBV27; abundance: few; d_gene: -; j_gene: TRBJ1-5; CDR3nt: TGTGCCAGCAGTTTAGACAACTATCAGCCCCAGCATTTT; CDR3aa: CASSLDNYQPQHF
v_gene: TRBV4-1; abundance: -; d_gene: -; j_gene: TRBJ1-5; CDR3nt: TGCGCCAGCAGCCAAGGACTGGGTAATCAGCCCCAGCATTTT; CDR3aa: CASSQGLGNQPQHF
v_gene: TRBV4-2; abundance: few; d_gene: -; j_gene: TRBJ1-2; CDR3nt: TGTGCCAGCAGCCAAGATATTGGAGTTTTGGGCTACACCTTC; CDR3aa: CASSQDIGVLGYTF
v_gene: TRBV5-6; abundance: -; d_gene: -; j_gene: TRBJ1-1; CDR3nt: TGTGCCAGCAGGGATGGGTCTGAGGCTTTCTTT; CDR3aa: CASRDGSEAFF
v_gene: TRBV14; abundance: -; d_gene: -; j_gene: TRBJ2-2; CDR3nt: TGTGCCAGCAGCCAAGGCCCAGTCGTCACCGGGGAGCTGTTTTTT; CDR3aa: CASSQGPVVTGELFF
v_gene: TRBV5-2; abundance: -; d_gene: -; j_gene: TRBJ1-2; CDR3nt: TGTGCCAGCAATCACACCCGAGAGTACGAAAGACCTGGCTACACCTTC; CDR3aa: CASNHTREYERPGYTF
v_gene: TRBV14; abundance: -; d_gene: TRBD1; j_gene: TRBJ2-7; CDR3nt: TGTGCCAGCAGCCAAGCCAGGGGGCGAGAGCAGTACTTC; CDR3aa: CASSQARGREQYF
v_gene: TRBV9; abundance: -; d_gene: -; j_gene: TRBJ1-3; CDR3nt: TGTGCCAGCAGCCCGACAGGCTCTGGAAACACCATATATTTT; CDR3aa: CASSPTGSGNTIYF
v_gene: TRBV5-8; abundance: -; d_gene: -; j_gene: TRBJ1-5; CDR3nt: TGTGCCAGCAGCTGGCGGGGCCCGCTGGGGCCCCAGCATTTT; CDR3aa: CASSWRGPLGPQHF
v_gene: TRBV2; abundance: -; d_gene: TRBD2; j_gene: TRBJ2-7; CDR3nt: TGTGCCAGCACGGCGCGGGGGGCCTCCTACGAGCAGTACTTC; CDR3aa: CASTARGASYEQYF
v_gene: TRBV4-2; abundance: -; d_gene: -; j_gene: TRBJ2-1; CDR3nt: TGTGCCAGCAGCCAAGGGGGTTTCTACAATGAGCAGTTCTTC; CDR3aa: CASSQGGFYNEQFF
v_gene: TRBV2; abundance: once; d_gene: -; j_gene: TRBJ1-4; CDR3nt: TGTGCCGGTAGGGACACGGAAGAGTATGAAAAACTGTTTTTT; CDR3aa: CAGRDTEEYEKLFF
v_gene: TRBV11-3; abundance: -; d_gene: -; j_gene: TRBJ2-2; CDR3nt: TGTGCCAGCAGTTACAAGACCGGGGAGCTGTTTTTT; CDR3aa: CASSYKTGELFF
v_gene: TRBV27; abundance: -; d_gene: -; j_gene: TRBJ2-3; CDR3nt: TGTGCCAGCAGTCCAGCCGCCGGTCGGCTAGATACGCAGTATTTT; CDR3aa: CASSPAAGRLDTQYF
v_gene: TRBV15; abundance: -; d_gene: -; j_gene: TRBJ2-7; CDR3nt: TGTGCCACCAGCAGGGATTCTGGGGGCTCCTACGAGCAGTACTTC; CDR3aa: CATSRDSGGSYEQYF
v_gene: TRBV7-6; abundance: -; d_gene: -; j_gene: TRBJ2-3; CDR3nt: TGTGCCAGCAGCTTAGTAGGGGGGACAGATACGCAGTATTTT; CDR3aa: CASSLVGGTDTQYF